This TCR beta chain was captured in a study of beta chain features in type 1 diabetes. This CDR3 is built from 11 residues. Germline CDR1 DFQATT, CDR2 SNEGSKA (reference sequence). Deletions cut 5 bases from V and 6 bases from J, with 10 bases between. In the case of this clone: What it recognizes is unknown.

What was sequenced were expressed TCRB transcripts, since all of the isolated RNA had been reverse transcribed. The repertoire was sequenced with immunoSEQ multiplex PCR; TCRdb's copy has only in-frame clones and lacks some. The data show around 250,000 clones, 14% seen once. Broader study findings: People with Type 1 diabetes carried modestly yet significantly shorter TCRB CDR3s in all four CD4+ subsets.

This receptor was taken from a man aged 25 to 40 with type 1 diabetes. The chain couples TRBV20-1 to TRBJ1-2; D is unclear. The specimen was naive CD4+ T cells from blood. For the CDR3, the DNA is TGCAGTGCTCCTCTATCGGATGGCTACACCTTC. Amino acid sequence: CSAPLSDGYTF.